The 14 T cell receptor beta chains below all came from one sample that was sequenced in a study of T cells in Graves' hyperthyroidism and ophthalmopathy. It was RNA transcripts that yielded the amplified TCR beta CDR3 regions. The study used the HTBI primer set for a first-round RT-PCR of the TCR CDR3. MiXCR was run by TCRdb on the multiplex PCR reads, yielding one entry per CDR3 protein. Seen here are 550,000 to 800,000 distinct CDR3 sequences, around a sixth observed once, and the top ten hold 15%. The source material was blood. The receptors shown here come from a man aged 50-59 years with Graves' hyperthyroidism.

Many counts were recorded for this clonotype. This chain connects TRBV29-1 to TRBJ2-1; D unclear. V shed 6 bases and J shed 2 bases, with 17 bases lying between them. Germline V gene data show CDR1 as SQVTM and CDR2 as ANQGSEA. The CDR3 contains 15 residues. Here the CDR3 reads CSVDGYSSTYNEQFF. The CDR3 bases are TGCAGCGTGGACGGGTACTCTTCTACCTACAATGAGCAGTTCTTC.

This clonotype has only a few counts. The chain couples TRBV20-1 to TRBJ2-7, with TRBD1 matching 9 bases. The CDR3 loop spans 16 amino acids. CDR1 is DFQATT, CDR2 SNEGSKA, per germline (reference sequence). V gave up 0 bases and J gave up 5 bases; unmatched junction bases: 11. The CDR3 sequence is CSARDYRTGEGHEQYF. Written as DNA, the CDR3 is TGCAGTGCTAGAGATTATAGGACAGGGGAAGGCCACGAGCAGTACTTC.

V is TRBV7-2 and J is TRBJ2-3, with 9 bases matching TRBD2. Germline assignment: CDR1 SGHTA and CDR2 FQGNSA. CDR3 size: 13 residues. V was pared by 1 base and J by 13 bases, with 6 bases of the junction left unmatched. The CDR3 loop is CASSLGLAGEKYF. As DNA, the CDR3 is TGTGCCAGCAGCTTAGGGTTAGCGGGAGAGAAGTATTTT.

This clonotype was picked up many times. The CDR3 region is CASSQVGVYGYTF. The CDR3 DNA reads as TGTGCCAGCAGCCAGGTGGGGGTCTATGGCTACACCTTC. This chain connects TRBV7-2 to TRBJ1-2, with TRBD1 as a possible D gene (5 bases). This CDR3 is built from 13 residues. V was clipped by 5 bases and J by 4 bases, with 11 bases between them. The germline V gene has CDR1 SGHTA and CDR2 FQGNSA.

On this clonotype itself: With a much larger clone just one base away, this may be a read error. The rearrangement uses TRBV10-3 and TRBJ2-7, with 8 bases aligning to TRBD2. J was trimmed by 2 bases and V by 10 bases; bases with no gene match: 4. Germline V gene data show CDR1 as ENHRY and CDR2 as SYGVKD. The CDR3 sequence is 12 residues long. The CDR3 bases are TGTGCCACCGAAGCGGGGGCCTACGAGCAGTACTTC. This codes for CATEAGAYEQYF.

The V gene is TRBV19, the J gene TRBJ2-5; TRBD2 matches 9 bases. Trimming removed 3 bases from V and 2 bases from J; junction bases left unmatched: 7. Germline assignment: CDR1 LNHDA and CDR2 SQIVND (reference sequence). The CDR3 runs 16 residues. Here the CDR3 reads CASSISGAGGQETQYF. The CDR3 DNA is TGTGCCAGTAGTATTTCTGGAGCGGGAGGTCAAGAGACCCAGTACTTC.

As regards this clonotype: An end of the junction does not agree with germline; a read error may underlie this. The gene calls are TRBV5-6 and TRBJ1-2, with D possibly matching TRBD1 (6 bases). Germline loops: CDR1 SGHDT, CDR2 YYEEEE. This CDR3 spans 12 amino acids. CDR3 DNA sequence: TGTGCCAGCACCTTGGACAGCCGGGGCTACACCTTC. Its translation is CASTLDSRGYTF.

This clonotype occurred once. This sequence joins TRBV12-3 or TRBV12-4 and TRBJ2-5, with TRBD1 matching over 7 bases. J gave up 5 bases and V 7 bases, and 7 bases lay outside the gene matches. This CDR3 contains 13 residues. CDR3 residues: CASNEQGMETQYF. Here the CDR3 DNA reads TGTGCCAGCAACGAACAGGGGATGGAGACCCAGTACTTC.

This clonotype was seen a handful of times. The V gene is TRBV9, the J gene TRBJ1-1, with a possible D match to TRBD1 (6 bases). Germline V lookup: CDR1 SGDLS, CDR2 YYNGEE. The V end lost 3 bases, the J end lost 3 bases, and 15 bases lay between the germline ends. The CDR3 is 15 amino acids. Here the CDR3 DNA reads TGTGCCAGCAGCGCGACAGGTTTGGAGGACACTGAAGCTTTCTTT. Translating gives CASSATGLEDTEAFF.

The V call is TRBV12-3 or TRBV12-4, the J call TRBJ1-2; D gene uncertain. The CDR3 covers 16 residues. V was trimmed by 6 bases and J by 4 bases, leaving 21 bases between them. The CDR3 spells CASSPSPGAVVYGYTF. In DNA, the CDR3 is TGTGCCAGCAGCCCCAGCCCAGGAGCAGTTGTCTATGGCTACACCTTC.

This clonotype was recorded many times. The V gene is TRBV29-1, the J gene TRBJ1-1, with unresolved D. Germline V gene data show CDR1 as SQVTM and CDR2 as ANQGSEA. The CDR3 consists of 14 residues. V was trimmed by 3 bases and J by 0 bases, leaving 11 bases between them. CDR3 loop: CSVEPRDLNTEAFF. The CDR3, as DNA: TGCAGCGTTGAGCCCCGAGACCTGAACACTGAAGCTTTCTTT.

The genes are TRBV7-9 and TRBJ1-1; maybe TRBD1 (5 bases). Trimming cost V 7 bases and J 1 base, with 13 bases left between them. This CDR3 spans 14 amino acids. CDR1 and CDR2 (germline): SEHNR, FQNEAQ (reference sequence). In nucleotides, the CDR3 is TGTGCCAGCAACTCTCCAGACAGGAACACTGAAGCTTTCTTT. It yields the protein CASNSPDRNTEAFF. The full variable domain, its missing parts supplied by reference TRBV7-9 and TRBJ1-1, is DTGVSQNPRHKITKRGQNVTFRCDPISEHNRLYWYRQTLGQGPEFLTYFQNEAQLEKSRLLSDRFSAERPKGSFSTLEIQRTEQGDSAMYLCASNSPDRNTEAFFGQGTRLTVV.

This clonotype was counted only a few times. The chain has TRBV18 and TRBJ2-1; no reliable D call. Looked up from germline, CDR1 is KGHSH and CDR2 is LQKENI. Trimming left V 2 bases short and J 0 bases short, with 8 bases between. The CDR3 extends over 15 amino acids. DNA for the CDR3: TGTGCCAGCTCACCAATTGCGGTCTCCTACAATGAGCAGTTCTTC. Translating gives CASSPIAVSYNEQFF.

This clonotype was counted ten times or more. The CDR3 loop is CASSRNGGPNSNQPQHF. In nucleotides, the CDR3 is TGTGCCAGCAGCCGAAATGGGGGCCCGAATAGCAATCAGCCCCAGCATTTT. V and J are TRBV7-2 and TRBJ1-5; a weak D match, TRBD1 (6 bases). Trimming removed 5 bases from V and 0 bases from J, with 17 bases in between. Germline assignment: CDR1 SGHTA and CDR2 FQGNSA. This CDR3 region has 17 residues.